This T cell receptor beta chain was profiled in a study of shared clonotypes between healthy human individuals. At the level of the study: The study used three CD4 naive, three CD4 memory, two CD8 naive and one CD8 memory plate per donor.

Germline CDR1 and CDR2: LNHDA and SQIVND (reference sequence). The CDR3 sequence is 13 residues long. V was pared by 6 bases and J by 2 bases, with 3 bases of the junction left unmatched. Assay used: immunoSEQ multiplex PCR; TCRdb lists only in-frame clones, some missing. Of approximately 1.4 million clones listed, 95% to 99% were seen once; the top ten hold 0.4% to 0.45%. The V gene is TRBV19, the J gene TRBJ2-5; the match to TRBD1 covers 7 bases. The clonotype comes from a young man in good health. The sequencing sample was made of naive CD4+ T cells sorted from blood. Subset reported: CD45RA+ positively selected. CDR3 loop: CASSLGQQETQYF. CDR3 DNA: TGTGCCAGTAGCTTGGGACAGCAAGAGACCCAGTACTTC. Supplemented by reference TRBV19 and TRBJ2-5, the full variable domain reads DGGITQSPKYLFRKEGQNVTLSCEQNLNHDAMYWYRQDPGQGLRLIYYSQIVNDFQKGDIAEGYSVSREKKESFPLTVTSAQKNPTAFYLCASSLGQQETQYFGPGTRLLVL.